This T cell receptor (beta chain) was identified in a study of blood T cell repertoires in COVID-19. As for the study in general: Sites in the United States, Italy and Spain provided acute and convalescent COVID-19 samples.

V was clipped by 7 bases and J by 0 bases, with 10 bases between them. The CDR3 is 13 residues long. Germline-derived CDR1 and CDR2 are SNHLY and FYNNEI. Assay used: immunoSEQ multiplex PCR; TCRdb lists only in-frame clones, some missing. This sample has about 160,000 clones, with under 85% found just once. The chain is built from TRBV2 and TRBJ2-7, with TRBD2 as a possible D gene (6 bases). The material sequenced was peripheral blood. This receptor was taken from a man aged 55 to 70 who had recovered from COVID-19. For the CDR3, the DNA is TGTGCCAGCATGGGGGAGGTCTCCTACGAGCAGTACTTC. The encoded protein is CASMGEVSYEQYF.